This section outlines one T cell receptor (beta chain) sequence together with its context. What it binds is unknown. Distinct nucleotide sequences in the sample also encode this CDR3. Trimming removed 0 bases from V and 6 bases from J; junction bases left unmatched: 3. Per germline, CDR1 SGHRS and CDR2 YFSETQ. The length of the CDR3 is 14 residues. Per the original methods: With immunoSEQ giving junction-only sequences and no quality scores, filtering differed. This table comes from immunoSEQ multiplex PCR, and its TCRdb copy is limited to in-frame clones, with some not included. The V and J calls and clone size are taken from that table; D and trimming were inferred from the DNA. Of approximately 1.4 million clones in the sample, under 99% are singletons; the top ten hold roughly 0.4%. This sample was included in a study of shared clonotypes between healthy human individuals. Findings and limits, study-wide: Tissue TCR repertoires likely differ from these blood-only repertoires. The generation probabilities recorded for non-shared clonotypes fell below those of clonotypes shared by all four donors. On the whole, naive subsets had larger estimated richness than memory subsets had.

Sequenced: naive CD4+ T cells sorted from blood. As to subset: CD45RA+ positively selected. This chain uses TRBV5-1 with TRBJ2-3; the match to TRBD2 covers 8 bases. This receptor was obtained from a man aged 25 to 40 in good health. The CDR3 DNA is TGCGCCAGCAGCTTGGGGACTAGCATTGATACGCAGTATTTT. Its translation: CASSLGTSIDTQYF.